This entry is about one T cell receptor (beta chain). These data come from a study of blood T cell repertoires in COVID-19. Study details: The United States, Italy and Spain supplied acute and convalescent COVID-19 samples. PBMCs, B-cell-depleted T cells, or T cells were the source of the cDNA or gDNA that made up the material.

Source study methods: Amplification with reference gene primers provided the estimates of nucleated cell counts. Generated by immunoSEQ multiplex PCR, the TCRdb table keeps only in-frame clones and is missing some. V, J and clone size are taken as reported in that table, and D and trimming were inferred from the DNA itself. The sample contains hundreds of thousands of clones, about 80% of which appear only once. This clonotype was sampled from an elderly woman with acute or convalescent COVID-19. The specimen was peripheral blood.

CDR3 nucleotide sequence: TGTGCCAGCATAACCGGGACTCAGAACACTGAAGCTTTCTTT. Translating gives CASITGTQNTEAFF. This sequence joins TRBV6-4 and TRBJ1-1; TRBD1 might be the D (5 bases). The CDR3 is made up of 14 amino acids. The V end lost 7 bases, the J end lost 1 base, and 13 bases lay between the germline ends. Germline CDR1 reads MRHNA; CDR2 reads SNTAGT.